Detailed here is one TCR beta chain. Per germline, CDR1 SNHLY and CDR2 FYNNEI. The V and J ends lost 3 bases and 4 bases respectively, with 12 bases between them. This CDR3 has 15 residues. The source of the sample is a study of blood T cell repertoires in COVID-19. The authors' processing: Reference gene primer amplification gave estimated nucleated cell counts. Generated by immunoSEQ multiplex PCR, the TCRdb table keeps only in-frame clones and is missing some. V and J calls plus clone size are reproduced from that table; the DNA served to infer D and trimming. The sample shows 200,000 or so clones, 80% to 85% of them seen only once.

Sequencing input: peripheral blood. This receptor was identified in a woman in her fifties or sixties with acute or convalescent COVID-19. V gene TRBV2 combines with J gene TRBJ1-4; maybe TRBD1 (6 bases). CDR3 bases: TGTGCCAGCAGTGAGCTTACAGGGATTAATGAAAAACTGTTTTTT. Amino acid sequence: CASSELTGINEKLFF.